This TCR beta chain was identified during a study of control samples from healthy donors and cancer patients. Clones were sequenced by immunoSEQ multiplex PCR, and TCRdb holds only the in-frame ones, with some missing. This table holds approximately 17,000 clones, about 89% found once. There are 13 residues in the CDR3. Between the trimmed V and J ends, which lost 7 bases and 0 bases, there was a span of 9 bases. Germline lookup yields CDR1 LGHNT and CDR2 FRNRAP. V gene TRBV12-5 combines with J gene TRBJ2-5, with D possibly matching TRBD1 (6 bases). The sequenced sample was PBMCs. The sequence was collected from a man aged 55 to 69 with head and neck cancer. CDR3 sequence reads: CASATGYQETQYF. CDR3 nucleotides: TGTGCTAGTGCTACAGGGTACCAAGAGACCCAGTACTTC. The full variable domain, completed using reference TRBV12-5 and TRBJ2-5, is DARVTQTPRHKVTEMGQEVTMRCQPILGHNTVFWYRQTMMQGLELLAYFRNRAPLDDSGMPKDRFSAEMPDATLATLKIQPSEPRDSAVYFCASATGYQETQYFGPGTRLLVL.